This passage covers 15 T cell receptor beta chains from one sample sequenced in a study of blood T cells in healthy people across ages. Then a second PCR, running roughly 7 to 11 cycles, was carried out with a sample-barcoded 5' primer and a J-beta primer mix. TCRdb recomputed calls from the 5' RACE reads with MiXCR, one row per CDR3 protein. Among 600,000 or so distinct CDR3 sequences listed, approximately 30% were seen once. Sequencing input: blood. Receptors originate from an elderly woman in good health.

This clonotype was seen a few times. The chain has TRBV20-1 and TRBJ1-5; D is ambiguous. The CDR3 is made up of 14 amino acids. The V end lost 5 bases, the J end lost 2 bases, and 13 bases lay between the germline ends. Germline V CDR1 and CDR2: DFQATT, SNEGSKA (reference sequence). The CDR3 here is CSALPGWGNQPQHF. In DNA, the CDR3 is TGCAGTGCTCTTCCGGGGTGGGGCAATCAGCCCCAGCATTTT.

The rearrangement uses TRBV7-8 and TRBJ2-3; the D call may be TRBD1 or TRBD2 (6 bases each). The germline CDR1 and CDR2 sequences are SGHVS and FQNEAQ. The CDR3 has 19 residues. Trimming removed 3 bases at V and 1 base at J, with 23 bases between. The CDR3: CASSFPSWWGARGTDTQYF. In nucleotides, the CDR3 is TGTGCCAGCAGCTTCCCCTCCTGGTGGGGGGCCCGGGGCACAGATACGCAGTATTTT.

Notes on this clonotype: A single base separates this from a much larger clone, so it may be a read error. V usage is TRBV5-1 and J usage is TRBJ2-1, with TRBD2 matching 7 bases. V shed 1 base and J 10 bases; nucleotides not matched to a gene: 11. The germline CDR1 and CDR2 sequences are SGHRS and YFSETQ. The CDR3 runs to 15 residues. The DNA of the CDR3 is TGCGCCAGCAGCTTGCCCAGTTGGGGGGGGTTAGAGCAGTTCTTC. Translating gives CASSLPSWGGLEQFF.

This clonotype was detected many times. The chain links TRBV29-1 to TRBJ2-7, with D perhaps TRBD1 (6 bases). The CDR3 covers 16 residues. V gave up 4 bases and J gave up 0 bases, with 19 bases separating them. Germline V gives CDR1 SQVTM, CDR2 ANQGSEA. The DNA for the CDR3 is TGCAGCGTTGTATACAGGGCGATTGGGAGCTCCTACGAGCAGTACTTC. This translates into CSVVYRAIGSSYEQYF.

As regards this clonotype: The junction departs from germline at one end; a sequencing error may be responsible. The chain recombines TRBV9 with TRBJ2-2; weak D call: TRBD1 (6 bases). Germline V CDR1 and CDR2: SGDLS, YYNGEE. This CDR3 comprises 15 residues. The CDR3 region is CANSVGTINTGELFF. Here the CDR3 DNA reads TGTGCCAACAGCGTAGGGACAATAAACACCGGGGAGCTGTTTTTT.

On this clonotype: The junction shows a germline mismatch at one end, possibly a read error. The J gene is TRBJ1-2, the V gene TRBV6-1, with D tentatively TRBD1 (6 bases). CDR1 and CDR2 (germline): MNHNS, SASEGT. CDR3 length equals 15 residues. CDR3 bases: TGTGCCAGCAGTGAAAGGTTACAGGGAGGGTCTGGCCACACCTTC. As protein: CASSERLQGGSGHTF.

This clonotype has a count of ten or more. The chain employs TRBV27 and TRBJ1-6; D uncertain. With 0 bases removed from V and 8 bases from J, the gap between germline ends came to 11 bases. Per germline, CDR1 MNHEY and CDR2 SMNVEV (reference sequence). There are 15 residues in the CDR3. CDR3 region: CASSLSEKHYSPLHF. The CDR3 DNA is TGTGCCAGCAGTTTATCGGAGAAGCATTATTCACCCCTCCACTTT.

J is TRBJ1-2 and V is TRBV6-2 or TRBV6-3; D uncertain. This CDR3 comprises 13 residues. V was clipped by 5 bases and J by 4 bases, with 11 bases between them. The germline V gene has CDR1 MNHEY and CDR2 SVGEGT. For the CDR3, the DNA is TGTGCCAGCAGTATATCCCGAGGCTATGGCTACACCTTC. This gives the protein CASSISRGYGYTF.

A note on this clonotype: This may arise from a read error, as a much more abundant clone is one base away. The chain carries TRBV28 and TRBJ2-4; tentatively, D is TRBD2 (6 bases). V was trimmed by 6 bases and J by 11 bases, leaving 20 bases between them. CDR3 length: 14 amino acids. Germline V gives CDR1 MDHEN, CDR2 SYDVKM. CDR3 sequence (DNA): TGTGCCAGCAGGGGTGGGGGGACGGTAAAGGTTCAGTACTTC. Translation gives CASRGGGTVKVQYF.

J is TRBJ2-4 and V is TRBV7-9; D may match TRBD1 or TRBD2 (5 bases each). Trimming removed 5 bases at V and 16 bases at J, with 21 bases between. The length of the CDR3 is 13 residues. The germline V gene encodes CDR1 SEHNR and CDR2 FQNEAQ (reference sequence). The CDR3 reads CASSRISGTESYF. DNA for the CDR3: TGTGCCAGCAGCCGCATCTCTGGGACGGAGTCTTACTTC.

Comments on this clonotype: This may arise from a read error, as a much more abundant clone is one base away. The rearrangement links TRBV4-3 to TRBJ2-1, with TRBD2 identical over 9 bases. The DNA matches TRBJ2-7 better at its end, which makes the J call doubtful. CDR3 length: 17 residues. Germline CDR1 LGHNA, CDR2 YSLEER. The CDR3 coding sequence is TGCGCCAGCAGCCAAGAGGGAGGGACTAGCCCCACCAATGAGCAGTACTTC. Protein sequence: CASSQEGGTSPTNEQYF.

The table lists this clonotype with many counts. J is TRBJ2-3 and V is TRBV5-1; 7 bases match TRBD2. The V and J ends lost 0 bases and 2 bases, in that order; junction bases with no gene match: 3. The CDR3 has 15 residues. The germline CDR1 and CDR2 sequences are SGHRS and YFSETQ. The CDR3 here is CASSLVGTTTDTQYF. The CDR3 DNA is TGCGCCAGCAGCTTGGTAGGGACTACCACAGATACGCAGTATTTT.

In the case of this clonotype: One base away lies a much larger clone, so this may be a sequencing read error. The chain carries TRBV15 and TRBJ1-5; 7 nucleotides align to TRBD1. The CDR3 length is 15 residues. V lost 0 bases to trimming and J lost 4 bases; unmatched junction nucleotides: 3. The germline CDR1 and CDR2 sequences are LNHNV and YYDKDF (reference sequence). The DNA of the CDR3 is TGTGCCACCAGCAGAGAGGGGGACAGAAATCAGCCCCAGCATTTT. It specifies CATSREGDRNQPQHF. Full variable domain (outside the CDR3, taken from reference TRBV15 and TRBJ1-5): DAMVIQNPRYQVTQFGKPVTLSCSQTLNHNVMYWYQQKSSQAPKLLFHYYDKDFNNEADTPDNFQSRRPNTSFCFLDIRSPGLGDTAMYLCATSREGDRNQPQHFGDGTRLSIL.

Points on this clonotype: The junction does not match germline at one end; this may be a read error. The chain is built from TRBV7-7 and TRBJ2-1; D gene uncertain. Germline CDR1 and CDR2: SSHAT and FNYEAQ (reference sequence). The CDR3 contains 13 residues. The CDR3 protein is CASSQLNYYEQFF. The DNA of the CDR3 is TGTGCTAGCAGCCAACTAAACTACTATGAGCAGTTCTTC.

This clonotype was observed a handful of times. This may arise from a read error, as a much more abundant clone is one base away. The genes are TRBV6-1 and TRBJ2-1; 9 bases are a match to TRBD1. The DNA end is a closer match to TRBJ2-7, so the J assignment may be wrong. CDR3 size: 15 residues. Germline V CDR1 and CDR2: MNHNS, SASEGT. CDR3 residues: CASLLGQGNYNEQYF. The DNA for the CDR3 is TGTGCCAGCTTATTGGGACAGGGTAACTACAATGAGCAGTACTTC.